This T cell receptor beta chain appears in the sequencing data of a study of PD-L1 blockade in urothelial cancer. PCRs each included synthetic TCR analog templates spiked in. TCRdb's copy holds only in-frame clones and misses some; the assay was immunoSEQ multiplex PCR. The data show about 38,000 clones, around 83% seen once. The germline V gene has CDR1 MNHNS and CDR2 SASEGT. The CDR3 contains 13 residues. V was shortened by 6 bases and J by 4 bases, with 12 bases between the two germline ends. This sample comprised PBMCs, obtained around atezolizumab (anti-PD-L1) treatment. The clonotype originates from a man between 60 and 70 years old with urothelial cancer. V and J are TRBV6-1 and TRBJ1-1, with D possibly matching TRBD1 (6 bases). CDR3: CASRREGGTEAFF. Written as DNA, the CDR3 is TGTGCCAGCAGGAGGGAGGGGGGCACTGAAGCTTTCTTT.